This T cell receptor beta chain was obtained from a study of T cell responses to AZD1222 COVID-19 vaccine. V lost 3 bases, J lost 0 bases, and 8 bases lay in between. The germline CDR1 and CDR2 sequences are LGHNA and YSLEER. The CDR3 sequence is 14 residues long. The assay was immunoSEQ multiplex PCR, and TCRdb's table has in-frame clones only and misses some. Of 80,000 to 100,000 clones listed, about 92% are singletons. The chain carries TRBV4-3 and TRBJ1-2; no definite D call. The source material was peripheral blood, sampled on day 0 of AZD1222 vaccination. The source of this sequence is an adult in good health. The CDR3 nucleotides read TGCGCCAGCAGCCAGACGGGGACTAACTATGGCTACACCTTC. Translation: CASSQTGTNYGYTF.